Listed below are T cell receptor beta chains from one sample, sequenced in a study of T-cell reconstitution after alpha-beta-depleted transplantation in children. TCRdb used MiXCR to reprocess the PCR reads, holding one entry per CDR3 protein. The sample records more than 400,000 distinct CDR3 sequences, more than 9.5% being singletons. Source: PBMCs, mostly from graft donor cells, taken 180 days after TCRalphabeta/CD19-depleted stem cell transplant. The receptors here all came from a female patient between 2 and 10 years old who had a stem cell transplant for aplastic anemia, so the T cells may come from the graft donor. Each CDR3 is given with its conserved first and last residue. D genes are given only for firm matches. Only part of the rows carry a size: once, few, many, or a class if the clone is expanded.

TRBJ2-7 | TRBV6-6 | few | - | CASSYYANEQYF | TGTGCCAGCAGTTATTATGCGAACGAGCAGTACTTC
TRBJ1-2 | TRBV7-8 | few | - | CASSFQGPSGYTF | TGTGCCAGCAGCTTCCAGGGGCCGTCTGGCTACACCTTC
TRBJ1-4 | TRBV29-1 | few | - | CSVVANEKLFF | TGCAGCGTTGTAGCTAATGAAAAACTGTTTTTT
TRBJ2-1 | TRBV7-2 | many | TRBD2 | CASRVREGLPFF | TGTGCCAGCAGGGTTAGGGAGGGACTTCCGTTCTTC
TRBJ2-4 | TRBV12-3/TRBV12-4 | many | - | CASSFGLLAKNIQYF | TGTGCCAGCAGTTTTGGACTACTAGCCAAAAACATTCAGTACTTC
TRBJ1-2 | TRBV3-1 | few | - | CASSQASGAGGYTF | TGTGCCAGCAGCCAAGCGTCAGGAGCGGGGGGCTACACCTTC
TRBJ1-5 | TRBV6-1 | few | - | CASSTRTHGQPQHF | TGTGCCAGCAGCACGAGAACTCATGGTCAGCCCCAGCATTTT
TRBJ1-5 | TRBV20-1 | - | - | CSANIPAGQPQHF | TGCAGTGCAAATATACCTGCTGGGCAGCCCCAGCATTTT
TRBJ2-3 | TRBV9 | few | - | CASSVVGVGDTQYF | TGTGCCAGCAGCGTAGTAGGGGTTGGGGATACGCAGTATTTT
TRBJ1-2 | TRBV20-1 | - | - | CSARQGIYGYTF | TGCAGTGCTAGACAAGGGATCTATGGCTACACCTTC
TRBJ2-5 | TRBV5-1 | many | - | CASSLESGQETQYF | TGCGCCAGCAGCTTGGAGTCCGGGCAAGAGACCCAGTACTTC
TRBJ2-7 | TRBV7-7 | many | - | CAAAVRFGFYEQYF | TGTGCCGCAGCTGTACGGTTCGGGTTCTACGAGCAGTACTTC
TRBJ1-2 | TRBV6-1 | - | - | CASISSTGPSGDLGGYTF | TGTGCCAGCATCTCCTCAACCGGGCCCTCAGGGGATTTAGGCGGCTACACCTTC
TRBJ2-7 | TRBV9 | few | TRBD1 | CASSARDRGPYEQYF | TGTGCCAGCAGCGCCCGGGACAGGGGTCCCTACGAGCAGTACTTC
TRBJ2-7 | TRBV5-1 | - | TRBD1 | CASSLRTGDYEQYF | TGCGCCAGCAGCTTGCGGACAGGGGACTACGAGCAGTACTTC
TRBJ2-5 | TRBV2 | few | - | CASSEGEITQYF | TGTGCCAGCAGTGAAGGCGAAATCACCCAGTACTTC
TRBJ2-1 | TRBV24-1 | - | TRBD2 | CATSDPSGSRRDEQFF | TGTGCCACCAGTGACCCTAGCGGGAGCCGTCGCGATGAGCAGTTCTTC
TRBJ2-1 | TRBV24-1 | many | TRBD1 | CATSDPRGQRRHEQFF | TGTGCCACCAGTGACCCCCGGGGACAGAGGCGGCATGAGCAGTTCTTC
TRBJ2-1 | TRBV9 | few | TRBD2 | CASSVAGRGYNEQFF | TGTGCCAGCAGCGTAGCCGGGAGGGGGTACAATGAGCAGTTCTTC
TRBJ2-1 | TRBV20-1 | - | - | CSARSLRDPPYNEQFF | TGCAGTGCTAGGAGCCTCCGGGACCCGCCTTACAATGAGCAGTTCTTC
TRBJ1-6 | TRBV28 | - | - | CASSYDPAAYNSPLHF | TGTGCCAGCAGTTACGACCCGGCAGCCTATAATTCACCCCTCCACTTT
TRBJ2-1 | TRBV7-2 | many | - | CASSPSSSPYNEQFF | TGTGCCAGCAGCCCAAGTTCTAGCCCCTACAATGAGCAGTTCTTC
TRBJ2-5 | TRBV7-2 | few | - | CASSEGSGYLGAQYF | TGTGCCAGCAGCGAGGGTAGCGGCTATTTGGGGGCCCAGTACTTC
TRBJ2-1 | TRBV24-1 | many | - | CATSDSDPYNEQFF | TGTGCCACCAGTGATTCTGACCCCTACAATGAGCAGTTCTTC
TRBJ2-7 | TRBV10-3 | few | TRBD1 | CAIRRDSGSEQYF | TGTGCCATCAGAAGGGACAGTGGGAGCGAGCAGTACTTC
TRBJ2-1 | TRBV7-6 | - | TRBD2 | CASSSTTQLAGGQNEQFF | TGTGCCAGCAGCTCCACAACGCAACTAGCGGGAGGGCAGAATGAGCAGTTCTTC
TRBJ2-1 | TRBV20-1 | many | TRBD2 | CSAVEGTSIYEQFF | TGCAGTGCTGTAGAGGGGACTAGTATCTATGAGCAGTTCTTC
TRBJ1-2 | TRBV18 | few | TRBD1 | CASSRQGAVGYTF | TGTGCCAGCTCGCGACAGGGGGCGGTTGGCTACACCTTC
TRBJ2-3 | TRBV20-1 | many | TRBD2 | CSAPAGAADTQYF | TGCAGTGCGCCGGCGGGAGCGGCAGATACGCAGTATTTT
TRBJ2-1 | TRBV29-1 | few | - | CSVDEDAVGSNEQFF | TGCAGCGTTGATGAAGATGCGGTCGGGAGTAATGAGCAGTTCTTC
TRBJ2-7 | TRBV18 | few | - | CASSPVSLDRGEQYF | TGTGCCAGCTCACCAGTCTCACTAGATAGGGGCGAGCAGTACTTC
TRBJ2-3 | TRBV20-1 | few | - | CSAPLASTDTQYF | TGCAGTGCCCCCCTAGCGAGCACAGATACGCAGTATTTT
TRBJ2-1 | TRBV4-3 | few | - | CASSQERPETSYNEQFF | TGCGCCAGCAGCCAAGAGCGACCGGAGACGTCCTACAATGAGCAGTTCTTC
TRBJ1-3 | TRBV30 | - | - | CAIERSGNTIYF | TGTGCCATAGAGAGGTCTGGAAACACCATATATTTT
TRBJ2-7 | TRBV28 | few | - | CASIGKLGRKPYEQYF | TGTGCCAGCATCGGCAAGCTTGGCAGAAAACCCTACGAGCAGTACTTC
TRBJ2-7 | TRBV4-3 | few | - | CASSQAYTRGPYEQYF | TGCGCCAGCAGCCAAGCCTACACCCGAGGGCCCTACGAGCAGTACTTC
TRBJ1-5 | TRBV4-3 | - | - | CASSQDYNQPQHF | TGCGCCAGCAGCCAAGATTACAATCAGCCCCAGCATTTT
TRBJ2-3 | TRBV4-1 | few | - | CASSPTHIADTQYF | TGCGCCAGCAGCCCTACCCACATTGCAGATACGCAGTATTTT
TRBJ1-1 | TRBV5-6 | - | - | CASTLPEGVPTEAFF | TGTGCCAGCACCCTGCCCGAGGGAGTCCCCACTGAAGCTTTCTTT
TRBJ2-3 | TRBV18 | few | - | CASSPPGVRTDTQYF | TGTGCCAGCTCACCACCGGGGGTTCGAACAGATACGCAGTATTTT
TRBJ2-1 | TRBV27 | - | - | CASSPGAPGSDEQFF | TGTGCCAGCAGTCCCGGTGCTCCCGGAAGCGATGAGCAGTTCTTC
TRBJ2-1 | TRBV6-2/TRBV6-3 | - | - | CASSWALTGYNEQFF | TGTGCCAGCTCCTGGGCCCTTACTGGTTACAATGAGCAGTTCTTC
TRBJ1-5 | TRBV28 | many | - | CASSSTGRRPNQPQHF | TGTGCCAGCAGTTCTACAGGGAGGAGGCCTAATCAGCCCCAGCATTTT